This TCR beta chain stems from a study of identical twins. In its sample, this clonotype was seen many times. What it binds is not known. Unmatched junction bases numbered 5, after V lost 3 bases and J lost 3 bases. The CDR3 runs to 15 residues. The germline CDR1 and CDR2 sequences are LNHNV and YYDKDF (reference sequence). Findings and caveats of the study: Within cord blood, abundant beta clonotypes carried fewer insertions, but memory repertoires showed no such trend.

TCRdb used MiXCR to reprocess the 5' RACE reads, holding one entry per CDR3 protein. Of 690,000 or so distinct CDR3 sequences listed, less than 7% are singletons. Sequencing was carried out using naive T cells sorted from blood. The V and J genes are TRBV15 and TRBJ2-1; 7 bases are shared with TRBD2. The receptor's source is a man younger than 35 in good health. Here the CDR3 DNA reads TGTGCCACCAGCAGCCGGGACTACTTCTACAATGAGCAGTTCTTC. This encodes CATSSRDYFYNEQFF.